This T cell receptor (beta chain) was identified in a study of regulatory T cells in long-lasting Graves disease. Whole-study results and caveats: For persistent Graves' patients, TCR diversity was lower than for newly diagnosed ones.

Described time point: newly diagnosed GD, antithyroid drugs for less than 3 months. Isolated PBMC RNA provided the starting material for the TCR library. TCR beta libraries were built with iRepertoire HTBI primers and Arm-PCR of CDR3 regions. TCRdb re-called the multiplex PCR reads through MiXCR, storing one row per CDR3 protein. The table has roughly 420,000 distinct CDR3 sequences, 13% to 15% seen once. The table lists this clonotype with many counts. Its matching antigen is unknown. There are 13 residues in the CDR3. V lost 2 bases, J lost 4 bases, and 8 bases lay in between. This same sample was also part of a study on T cells in Graves' hyperthyroidism and ophthalmopathy. That study reports: Thyroid ultrasound and orbital computed tomography, with clinical symptoms and serum thyroxine and TRAb, informed diagnoses.

The rearrangement links TRBV12-3 or TRBV12-4 to TRBJ1-2; D is unclear. This TCR was recovered from a woman in her forties or fifties with Graves disease. The sample in question was peripheral blood mononuclear cells (PBMCs), obtained at new diagnosis, from a patient treated with antithyroid drugs. CDR3 DNA sequence: TGTGCCAGCAGTTTAAGCCTTTTCTATGGCTACACCTTC. It specifies CASSLSLFYGYTF.